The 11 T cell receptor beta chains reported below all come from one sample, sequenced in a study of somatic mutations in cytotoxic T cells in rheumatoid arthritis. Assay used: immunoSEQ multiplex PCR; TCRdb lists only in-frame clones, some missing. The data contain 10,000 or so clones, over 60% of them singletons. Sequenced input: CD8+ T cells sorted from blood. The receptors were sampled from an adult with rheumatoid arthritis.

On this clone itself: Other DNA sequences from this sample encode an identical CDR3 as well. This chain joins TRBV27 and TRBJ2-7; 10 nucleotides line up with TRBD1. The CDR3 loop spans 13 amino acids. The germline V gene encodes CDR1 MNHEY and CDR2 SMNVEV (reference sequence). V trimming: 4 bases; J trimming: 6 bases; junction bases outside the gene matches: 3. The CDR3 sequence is CASSWDRGFEQYF. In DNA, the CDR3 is TGTGCCAGCAGTTGGGACAGGGGTTTCGAGCAGTACTTC.

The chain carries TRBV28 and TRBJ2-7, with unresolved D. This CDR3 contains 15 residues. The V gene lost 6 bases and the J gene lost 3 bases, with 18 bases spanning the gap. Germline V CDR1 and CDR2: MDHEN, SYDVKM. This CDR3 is CASRGFQGPSYEQYF. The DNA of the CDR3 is TGTGCCAGCAGAGGGTTTCAAGGGCCAAGCTACGAGCAGTACTTC.

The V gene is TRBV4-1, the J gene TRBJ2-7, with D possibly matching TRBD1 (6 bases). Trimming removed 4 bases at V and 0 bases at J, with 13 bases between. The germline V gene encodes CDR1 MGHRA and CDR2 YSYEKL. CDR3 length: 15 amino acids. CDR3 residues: CASSRVTQGSYEQYF. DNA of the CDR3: TGCGCCAGCAGCCGAGTCACACAGGGCTCCTACGAGCAGTACTTC.

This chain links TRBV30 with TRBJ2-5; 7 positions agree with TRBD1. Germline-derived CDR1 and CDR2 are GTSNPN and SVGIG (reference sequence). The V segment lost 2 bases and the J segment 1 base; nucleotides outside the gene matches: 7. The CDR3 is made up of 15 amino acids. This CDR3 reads CAWSPIDRVQETQYF. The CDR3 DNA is TGTGCCTGGAGTCCGATCGACAGGGTCCAAGAGACCCAGTACTTC.

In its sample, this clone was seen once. This chain's CDR3 is CASSLEAGHNQPQHF. The CDR3 DNA is TGCGCCAGCAGCTTGGAGGCAGGCCACAATCAGCCCCAGCATTTT. The chain is built from TRBV5-1 and TRBJ1-5; no clear D gene. V was trimmed by 0 bases and J by 3 bases, leaving 10 bases between them. The germline CDR1 and CDR2 sequences are SGHRS and YFSETQ. The CDR3 consists of 15 residues.

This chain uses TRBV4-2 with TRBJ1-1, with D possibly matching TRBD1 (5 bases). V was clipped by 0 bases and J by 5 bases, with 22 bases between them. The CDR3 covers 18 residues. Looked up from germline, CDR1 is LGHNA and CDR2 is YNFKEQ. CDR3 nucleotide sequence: TGTGCCAGCAGCCAAGATTGGGGGGGGTCAGGGAAGAGAACTGAAGCTTTCTTT. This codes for CASSQDWGGSGKRTEAFF.

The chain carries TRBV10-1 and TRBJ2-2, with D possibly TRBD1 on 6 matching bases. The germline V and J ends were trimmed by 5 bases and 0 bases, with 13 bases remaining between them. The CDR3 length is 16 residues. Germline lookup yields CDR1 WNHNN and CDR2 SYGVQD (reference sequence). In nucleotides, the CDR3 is TGCGCCAGCAGTACCGAGACAGGAGCGAACACCGGGGAGCTGTTTTTT. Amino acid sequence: CASSTETGANTGELFF.

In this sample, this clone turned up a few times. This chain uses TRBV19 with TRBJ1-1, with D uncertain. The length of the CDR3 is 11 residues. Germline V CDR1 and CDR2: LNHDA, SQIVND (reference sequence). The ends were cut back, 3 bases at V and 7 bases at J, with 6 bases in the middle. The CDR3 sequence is CASSMGDEAFF. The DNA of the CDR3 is TGTGCCAGTAGTATGGGAGATGAAGCTTTCTTT.

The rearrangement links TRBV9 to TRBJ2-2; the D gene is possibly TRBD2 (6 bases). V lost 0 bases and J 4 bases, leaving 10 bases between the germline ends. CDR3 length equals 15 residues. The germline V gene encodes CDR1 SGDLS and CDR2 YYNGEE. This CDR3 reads CASSVGGAGTGELFF. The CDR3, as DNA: TGTGCCAGCAGCGTAGGCGGGGCTGGCACCGGGGAGCTGTTTTTT.

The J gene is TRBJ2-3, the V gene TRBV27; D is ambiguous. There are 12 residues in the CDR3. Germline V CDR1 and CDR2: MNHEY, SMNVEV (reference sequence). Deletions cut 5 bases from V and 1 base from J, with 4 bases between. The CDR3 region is CASSGGTDTQYF. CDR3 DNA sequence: TGTGCCAGCAGTGGGGGCACAGATACGCAGTATTTT.

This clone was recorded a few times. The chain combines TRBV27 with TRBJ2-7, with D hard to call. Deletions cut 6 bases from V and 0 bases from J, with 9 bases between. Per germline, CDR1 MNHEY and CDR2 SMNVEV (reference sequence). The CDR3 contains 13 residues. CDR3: CASSRSNSYEQYF. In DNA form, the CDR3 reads TGTGCCAGCAGCCGATCAAACTCCTACGAGCAGTACTTC.